This TCR beta chain was retrieved from a study of T cell clusters in autoimmune cytopenias (dated by TCRdb to about 2019). Concerning the study at large: A median TRB sequencing depth of 50,000 to 65,000 reads per sample was reached, and a median of around 2,000 distinct TRB clonotypes per sample was obtained. Peripheral blood TRB and IGH repertoires were sequenced in autoimmune cytopenia patients at active disease and during treatment follow-up, alongside healthy, CLL and autoimmune hepatitis controls. The goal of the study was to determine whether autoimmune cytopenia patients have a disease-specific immune repertoire signature that could serve as a blood-based biomarker. The study at large found these results: Compared with active autoimmune hepatitis patients, healthy donors had almost three times as many exclusive TRB clusters, a finding consistent with an autoimmunity-wide signature. GLIPH suggested that primary autoimmune cytopenia patients lacked physiological T cell clusters: some 53 clusters were exclusive to healthy donors versus some 18 exclusive to patients. In the comparison of secondary cytopenia with CLL, the cluster-lack signature was not observed, apparently because the dominant lymphoma-associated repertoire masked the signature. The TRB repertoire shifts, including less even repertoires in secondary cytopenia and CLL, mostly reflected lymphoma bias and not autoimmunity. The T cell clusters were defined in silico only, and their functional role remained to be validated experimentally.

Concerning this clonotype itself: Its antigen is currently not known.

TRB rearrangements were amplified by multiplex PCR following a touch-down protocol, with the TRB-A and TRB-B primer pools mixed in one tube. Two consecutive PCR reactions with Phusion HS II polymerase added Illumina adapters and sample indices to the amplicons. After gel purification with the NucleoSpin Gel and PCR Clean-up kit, the amplicons were quantified by Qubit and checked for quality on an Agilent 2100 Bioanalyzer. Sequencing of the libraries was done on an Illumina MiSeq with 600-cycle, single-indexed, paired-end runs. The study's own analysis went as follows. MiXCR version 2.1.12 with the default MiXCR reference library was used to align and assemble TRB reads. A clone was defined by each unique CDR3 nucleotide sequence, and the analysis included only productive sequences supported by at least two reads. Repertoire diversity was assessed with alpha-parameterized diversity profiles (alpha 0 to 5), including the Shannon (alpha 1) and Simpson (alpha 2) indices, which were computed with an R script. The tcR package was used to compute combinatorial TRB VJ usage, which was then compared between cohorts by principal component analysis with ade4. GLIPH clustering of TCRbeta CDR3s was carried out on cohort pairs matched by age and read depth, and cluster frequencies were compared by Wilcoxon test. TCRdb reprocessed the reads and assigns one entry to each CDR3 protein sequence, leaving out DNA. In this record, the V and J calls reflect TCRdb's handling and not the investigators' own analysis. The table of this sample itemizes fewer than 2,000 distinct CDR3 sequences. Of the sample, 50% to 55% falls within the top ten clones.

The CDR3 numbers 15 residues from cysteine through phenylalanine. No DNA sequence was recorded. CDR1 SGHVS and CDR2 FNYEAQ are derived from the germline V gene. Per sample, about 250 ng of peripheral blood genomic DNA, 35,000 to 40,000 genome equivalents, was used for TRB amplification. This sequence uses TRBV7-6 and TRBJ2-2; the D gene TCRdb calls, TRBD2, cannot be checked with no DNA. Sequencing input: peripheral blood. The receptor was isolated from a human donor with an autoimmune cytopenia or autoimmune hepatitis (not recorded which). CDR3 sequence: CASSQLAGDTGELFF.